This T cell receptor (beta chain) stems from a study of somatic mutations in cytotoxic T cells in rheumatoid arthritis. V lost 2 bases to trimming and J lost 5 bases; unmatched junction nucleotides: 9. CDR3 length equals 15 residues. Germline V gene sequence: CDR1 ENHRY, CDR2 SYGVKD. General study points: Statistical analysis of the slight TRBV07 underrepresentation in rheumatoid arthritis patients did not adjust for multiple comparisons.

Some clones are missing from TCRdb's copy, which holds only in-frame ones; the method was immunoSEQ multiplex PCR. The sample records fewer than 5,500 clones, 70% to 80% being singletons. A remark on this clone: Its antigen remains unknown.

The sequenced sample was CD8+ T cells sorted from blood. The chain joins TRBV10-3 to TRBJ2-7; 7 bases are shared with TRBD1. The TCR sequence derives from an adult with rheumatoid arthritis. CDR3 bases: TGTGCCATCAGTGAGCCGTACGGACAGGCGGACGAGCAGTACTTC. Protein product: CAISEPYGQADEQYF.